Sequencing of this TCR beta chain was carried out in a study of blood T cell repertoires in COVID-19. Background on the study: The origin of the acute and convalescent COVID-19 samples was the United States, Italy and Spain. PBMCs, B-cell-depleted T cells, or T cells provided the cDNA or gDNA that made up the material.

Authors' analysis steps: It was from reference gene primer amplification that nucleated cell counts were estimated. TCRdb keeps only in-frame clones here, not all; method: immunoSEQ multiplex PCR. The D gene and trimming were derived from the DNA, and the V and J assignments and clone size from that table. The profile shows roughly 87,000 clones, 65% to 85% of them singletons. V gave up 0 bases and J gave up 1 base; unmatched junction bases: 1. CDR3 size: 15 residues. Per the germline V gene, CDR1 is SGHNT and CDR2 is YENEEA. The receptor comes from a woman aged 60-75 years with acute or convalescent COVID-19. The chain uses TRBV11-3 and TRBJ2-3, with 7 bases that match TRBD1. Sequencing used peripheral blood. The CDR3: CASSLDDRGTDTQYF. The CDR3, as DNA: TGTGCCAGCAGCTTAGATGACAGGGGCACAGATACGCAGTATTTT.